A selection of T cell receptor beta chains follows, all from one sample in a study of beta chain features in type 1 diabetes. Sequenced by immunoSEQ multiplex PCR; TCRdb stores in-frame clones only, minus some. This sample has hundreds of thousands of clones; around 65% occur once, and the top ten carry around 0.057%. Sequencing was carried out using naive CD4+ T cells from blood. These receptors originate from a man aged 25 to 40 in good health. The CDR3 runs from the conserved cysteine through the conserved F or W. D genes are given only for firm matches. Clone size is shown for a subset of rows, as once, few, many or a class of expanded clone.

v_gene	abundance	len	d_gene	j_gene	CDR3nt	CDR3aa
TRBV30	-	12	-	TRBJ2-7	TGTGCCTGGAGTGTAACGCTCTACGAGCAGTACTTC	CAWSVTLYEQYF
TRBV30	-	11	-	TRBJ1-1	TGTGCCTGGAAGTACGCCAGGGCGGCTTTCTTT	CAWKYARAAFF
TRBV29-1	-	13	-	TRBJ2-7	TGCAGCGTCACGGGGGTCATTTCCTACGAGCAGTACTTC	CSVTGVISYEQYF
TRBV15	-	15	TRBD2	TRBJ2-7	TGTGCCACCAGCAGAGTTTATGCTAGCGGGTACGAGCAGTACTTC	CATSRVYASGYEQYF
TRBV30	-	17	TRBD1	TRBJ1-6	TGTGCCTGGAGTGTATCTCGATCGGACAGGGCTGATTCACCCCTCCACTTT	CAWSVSRSDRADSPLHF
TRBV6-1	-	12	-	TRBJ2-5	TGTGCCAGCAGGTCTCGCGGGCCCACCCAGTACTTC	CASRSRGPTQYF
TRBV28	-	14	-	TRBJ2-7	TGTGCCAGCAGGGAGCCCACACAGTCCTACGAGCAGTACTTC	CASREPTQSYEQYF
TRBV10-3	-	13	-	TRBJ2-1	TGTGCCATGGGCCTTGGTTCTACAAATGAGCAGTTCTTC	CAMGLGSTNEQFF
TRBV29-1	-	14	TRBD2	TRBJ2-1	TGCAGCGTCGTTAGCGGGAGCTCCTACAATGAGCAGTTCTTC	CSVVSGSSYNEQFF
TRBV7-8	-	18	TRBD2	TRBJ2-3	TGTGCCAGCAGCCCGAAAGCCCTTAGCGGGGCCAACACAGATACGCAGTATTTT	CASSPKALSGANTDTQYF
TRBV5-4	-	15	-	TRBJ2-5	TGTGCCAGCAGCGCAGGCGGGACAGCCCAAGAGACCCAGTACTTC	CASSAGGTAQETQYF
TRBV20-1	-	11	-	TRBJ2-5	TGCAGTGGCTGGATAGCGCAGACCCAGTACTTC	CSGWIAQTQYF
TRBV27	-	12	-	TRBJ2-7	TGTGCCAGCAGTTACCCCTGGGCAGGGTTGTACTTC	CASSYPWAGLYF
TRBV28	-	20	TRBD2	TRBJ2-1	TGTGCCAGCAGTCCCATCCCGGGACTAGCGGGAGGAACCTCGTACAATGAGCAGTTCTTC	CASSPIPGLAGGTSYNEQFF
TRBV30	-	13	TRBD1	TRBJ2-4	TGTGCCTGGAGTCTTACGGACAGGAGCTTTCAGTACTTC	CAWSLTDRSFQYF
TRBV30	-	13	TRBD1	TRBJ2-7	TGTGCCTGGAGATCGGGACAGGAGTACGAGCAGTACTTC	CAWRSGQEYEQYF
TRBV28	-	16	TRBD1	TRBJ2-7	TGTGCCAGCAGTACTCCGGACAGGTGGAGCTCCTACGAGCAGTACTTC	CASSTPDRWSSYEQYF
TRBV28	few	18	-	TRBJ2-7	TGTGCCAGCAAAGGTCGGGACCGACGGTACCACCTTGCGTACGAGCAGTACTTC	CASKGRDRRYHLAYEQYF
TRBV23-1	-	11	-	TRBJ2-1	TGCGTCGAGGAGGCTCACAATGAGCAGTTCTTC	CVEEAHNEQFF
TRBV30	few	16	-	TRBJ2-1	TGTGCCTGGAGTGGAGACTCCGCGAGCTCCTACAATGAGCAGTTCTTC	CAWSGDSASSYNEQFF
TRBV7-2	-	16	TRBD2	TRBJ2-1	TGTGCCAGCAGCTCGGAGATCAGGAGCGGGAATAATGAGCAGTTCTTC	CASSSEIRSGNNEQFF
TRBV25-1	-	14	-	TRBJ2-4	TGTGCCAGCAGTGATTGGGGGATCAAGGACATTCAGTACTTC	CASSDWGIKDIQYF
TRBV7-2	-	15	TRBD1	TRBJ2-5	TGTGCCAGCAGCAGGGACAGCCCGTACCAAGAGACCCAGTACTTC	CASSRDSPYQETQYF
TRBV5-1	few	14	TRBD2	TRBJ2-3	TGCGCCAGTTGGGATAGCGGGCCGAGAGATACGCAGTATTTT	CASWDSGPRDTQYF
TRBV2	few	18	TRBD2	TRBJ2-6	TGTGCCAGCTCCGTGTCTAGCGGGAGACATTCTGGGGCCAACGTCCTGACTTTC	CASSVSSGRHSGANVLTF
TRBV30	-	13	-	TRBJ1-5	TGTGCCTGGAGCCCCAGGAGGGCTCAGCCCCAGCATTTT	CAWSPRRAQPQHF
TRBV18	-	12	-	TRBJ2-3	TGTGCCAGCTCACAAAGCGCAGATACGCAGTATTTT	CASSQSADTQYF
TRBV30	-	13	-	TRBJ2-1	TGTGCCTGGAAGGAGGGGCCCTACAATGAGCAGTTCTTC	CAWKEGPYNEQFF
TRBV4-3	-	16	TRBD1	TRBJ2-6	TGCGCCAGCAGCCCTGGCAGGGGGAATGGGGCCAACGTCCTGACTTTC	CASSPGRGNGANVLTF
TRBV29-1	-	14	-	TRBJ2-3	TGCAGCGTTGAGAAGCGGCGAAGATCAGATACGCAGTATTTT	CSVEKRRRSDTQYF
TRBV30	once	15	-	TRBJ1-4	TGTGCCTGGAGTCCTGGACCCGCCAAGGGTGAAAAACTGTTTTTT	CAWSPGPAKGEKLFF
TRBV30	-	15	TRBD1	TRBJ2-5	TGTGCCTGGAGTGCAGGACAGGGGATTTTGGAGACCCAGTACTTC	CAWSAGQGILETQYF
TRBV29-1	-	13	-	TRBJ1-2	TGCAGCGTTGAATGGGTTTCCCGAGGAGGCTACACCTTC	CSVEWVSRGGYTF
TRBV30	-	14	-	TRBJ1-1	TGTGCCTGGAGCGTGCGGGGCGGATGGGGTGAAGCTTTCTTT	CAWSVRGGWGEAFF
TRBV30	-	15	-	TRBJ2-5	TGTGCCTGGAGTGTACTCGGCAGGGCGCAAGAGACCCAGTACTTC	CAWSVLGRAQETQYF
TRBV7-2	-	14	-	TRBJ2-3	TGTGCCAGCAGCTCTTACTCTAGCACAGATACGCAGTATTTT	CASSSYSSTDTQYF
TRBV15	-	14	TRBD2	TRBJ2-7	TGTGCCACCAGCAGCGGGGGGAGCTCCTACGAGCAGTACTTC	CATSSGGSSYEQYF
TRBV5-1	-	15	TRBD2	TRBJ2-3	TGCGCCAGCAGCCCGGGGACTAGCGGGACAGATACGCAGTATTTT	CASSPGTSGTDTQYF
TRBV30	-	14	-	TRBJ2-7	TGTGCCTGGAGTGTACAACCGGGGTCCTACGAGCAGTACTTC	CAWSVQPGSYEQYF
TRBV11-2	-	15	-	TRBJ2-3	TGTGCCAGCAGCCGACGGGGCCCAAGCACAGATACGCAGTATTTT	CASSRRGPSTDTQYF
TRBV11-2	-	13	-	TRBJ2-7	TGTGCCAGCACCCGGGGGCTTTCCTACGAGCAGTACTTC	CASTRGLSYEQYF
TRBV30	-	16	-	TRBJ2-6	TGTGCCTGGAAACGCGGAGGGGGCACTGGGGCCAACGTCCTGACTTTC	CAWKRGGGTGANVLTF
TRBV6-6	-	13	TRBD1	TRBJ1-1	TGTGCCAGCAGCCAACAGGGGGACACTGAAGCTTTCTTT	CASSQQGDTEAFF